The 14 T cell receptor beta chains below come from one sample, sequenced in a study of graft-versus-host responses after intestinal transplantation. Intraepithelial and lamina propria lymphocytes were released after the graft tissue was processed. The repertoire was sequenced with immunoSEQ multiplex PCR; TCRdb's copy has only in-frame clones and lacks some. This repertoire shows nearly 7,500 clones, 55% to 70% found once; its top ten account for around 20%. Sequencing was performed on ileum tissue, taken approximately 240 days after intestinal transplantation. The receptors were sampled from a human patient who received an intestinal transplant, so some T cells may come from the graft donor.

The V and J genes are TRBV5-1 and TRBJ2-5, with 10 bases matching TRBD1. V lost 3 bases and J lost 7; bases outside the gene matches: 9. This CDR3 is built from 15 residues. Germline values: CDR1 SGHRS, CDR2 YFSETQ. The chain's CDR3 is CASSSVTGGTGTQYF. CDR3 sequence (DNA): TGCGCCAGCAGCTCAGTGACAGGGGGCACAGGGACCCAGTACTTC.

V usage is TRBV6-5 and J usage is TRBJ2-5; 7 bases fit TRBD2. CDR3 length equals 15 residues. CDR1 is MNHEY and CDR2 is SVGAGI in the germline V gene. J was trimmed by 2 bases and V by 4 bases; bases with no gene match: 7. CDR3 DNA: TGTGCCAGCAGTTTGGGGGGGATCGGACAAGAGACCCAGTACTTC. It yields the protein CASSLGGIGQETQYF.

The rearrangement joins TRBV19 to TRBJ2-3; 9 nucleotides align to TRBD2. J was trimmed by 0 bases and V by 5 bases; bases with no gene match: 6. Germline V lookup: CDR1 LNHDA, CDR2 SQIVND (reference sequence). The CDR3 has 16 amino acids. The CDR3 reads CASSVNLAGSTDTQYF. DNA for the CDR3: TGTGCCAGTAGTGTCAACCTAGCGGGGAGCACAGATACGCAGTATTTT.

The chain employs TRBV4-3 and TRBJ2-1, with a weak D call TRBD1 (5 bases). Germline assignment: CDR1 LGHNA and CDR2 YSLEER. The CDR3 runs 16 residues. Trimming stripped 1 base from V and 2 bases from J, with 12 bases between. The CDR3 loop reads CASSQVVQGPYNEQFF. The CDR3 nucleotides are TGCGCCAGCAGCCAAGTAGTGCAGGGTCCCTACAATGAGCAGTTCTTC.

CDR3 region: CASSLFLGSKNIQYF. The CDR3 bases are TGTGCCAGCAGTTTATTTCTGGGCTCCAAAAACATTCAGTACTTC. This chain connects TRBV28 to TRBJ2-4; no firm D call. This CDR3 comprises 15 residues. Trimming shortened V by 1 base and J by 2 bases, and 9 bases separated the two germline ends. Germline V lookup: CDR1 MDHEN, CDR2 SYDVKM.

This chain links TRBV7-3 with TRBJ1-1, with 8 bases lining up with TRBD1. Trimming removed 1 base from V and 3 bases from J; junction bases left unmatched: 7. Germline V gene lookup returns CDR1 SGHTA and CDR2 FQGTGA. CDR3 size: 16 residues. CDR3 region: CASSLRPGGWDTEAFF. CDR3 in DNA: TGTGCCAGCAGCTTAAGGCCAGGGGGCTGGGACACTGAAGCTTTCTTT.

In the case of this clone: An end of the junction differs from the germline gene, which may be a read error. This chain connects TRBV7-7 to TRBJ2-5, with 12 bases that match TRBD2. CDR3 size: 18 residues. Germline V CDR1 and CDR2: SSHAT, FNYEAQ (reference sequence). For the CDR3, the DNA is TGTGCTAGCAGCTTAGATGGCCCTAGCGGGGGGGCACAAGAGACCCAGTACTTC. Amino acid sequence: CASSLDGPSGGAQETQYF.

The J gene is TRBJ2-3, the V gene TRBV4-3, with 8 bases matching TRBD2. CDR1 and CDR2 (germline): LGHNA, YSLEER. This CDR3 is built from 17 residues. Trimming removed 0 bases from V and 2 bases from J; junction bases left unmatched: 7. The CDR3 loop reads CASSQEFGGGPTDTQYF. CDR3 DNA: TGCGCCAGCAGCCAAGAGTTCGGGGGGGGACCCACAGATACGCAGTATTTT.

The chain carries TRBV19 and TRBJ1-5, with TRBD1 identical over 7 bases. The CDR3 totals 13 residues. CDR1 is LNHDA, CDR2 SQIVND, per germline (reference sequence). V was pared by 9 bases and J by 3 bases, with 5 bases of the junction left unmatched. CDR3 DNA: TGTGCCAGCCGGGACAGTCTCAATCAGCCCCAGCATTTT. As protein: CASRDSLNQPQHF.

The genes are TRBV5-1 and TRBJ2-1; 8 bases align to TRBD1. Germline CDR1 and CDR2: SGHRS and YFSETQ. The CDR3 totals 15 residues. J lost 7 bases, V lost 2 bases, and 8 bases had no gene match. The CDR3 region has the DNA TGCGCCAGCAGCTTAGTGGACAGGGCTGGGAATGAGCAGTTCTTC. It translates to CASSLVDRAGNEQFF.

CDR3 nucleotides: TGTGCCAGCAGTGAAGCGCTTGGGGGCGGGAGGCCCCAGCATTTT. Its protein product is CASSEALGGGRPQHF. The J gene is TRBJ1-5, the V gene TRBV2; TRBD1 is a possible D gene (6 bases). The germline CDR1 and CDR2 sequences are SNHLY and FYNNEI. The CDR3 sequence is 15 residues long. The V end lost 0 bases, the J end lost 9 bases, and 15 bases lay between the germline ends.

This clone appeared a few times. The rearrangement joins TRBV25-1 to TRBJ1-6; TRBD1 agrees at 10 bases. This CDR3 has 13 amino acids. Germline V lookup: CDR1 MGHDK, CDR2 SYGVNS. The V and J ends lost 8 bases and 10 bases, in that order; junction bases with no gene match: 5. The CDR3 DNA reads TGTGCCAGCGAGGGACAGGGGAACTCACCCCTCCACTTT. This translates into CASEGQGNSPLHF.

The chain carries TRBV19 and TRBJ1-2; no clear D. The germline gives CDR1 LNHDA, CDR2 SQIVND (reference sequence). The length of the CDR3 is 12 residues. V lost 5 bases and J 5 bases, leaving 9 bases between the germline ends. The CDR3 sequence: CASSRHGYGYTF. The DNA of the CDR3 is TGTGCCAGTAGTCGACACGGATATGGCTACACCTTC.

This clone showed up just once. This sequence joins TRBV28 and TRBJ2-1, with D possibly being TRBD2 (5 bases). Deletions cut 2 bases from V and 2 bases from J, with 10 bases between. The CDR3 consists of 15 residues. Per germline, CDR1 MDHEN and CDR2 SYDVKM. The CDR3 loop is CASSLRETAYNEQFF. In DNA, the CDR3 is TGTGCCAGCAGTTTAAGGGAGACGGCCTACAATGAGCAGTTCTTC.